Following are 8 T cell receptor beta chains from one sample sequenced in a study of T cell repertoires in cytomegalovirus infection. Using its own MiXCR run on the reads, TCRdb lists one record per CDR3 protein. Of roughly 320,000 distinct CDR3 sequences in the sample, over 7.5% were seen once. The specimen was PBMCs. The source of these receptors is a human donor in good health (CMV status not recorded). Some clones in this sample may be carry-over from other donors' samples.

The J gene is TRBJ1-2, the V gene TRBV5-4; D ambiguous. Germline CDR1 is SGHNT and CDR2 is YYREEE (reference sequence). CDR3 size: 12 residues. V was trimmed by 3 bases and J by 8 bases, leaving 11 bases between them. The CDR3 is CASSSQLSGYTF. CDR3 in DNA: TGTGCCAGCAGCTCCCAATTGAGCGGCTACACCTTC.

In this sample, this clonotype turned up many times. This chain uses TRBV7-2 with TRBJ1-4; D possibly corresponds to TRBD1 (6 bases). The CDR3 length is 15 residues. V gave up 4 bases and J gave up 5 bases, with 14 bases separating them. The germline V gene has CDR1 SGHTA and CDR2 FQGNSA. CDR3 nucleotides: TGTGCCAGCAGCTCCGGGGGCAGAGCCAATGAAAAACTGTTTTTT. It specifies CASSSGGRANEKLFF.

The rearrangement joins TRBV7-9 to TRBJ2-1; the match to TRBD2 covers 11 bases. This CDR3 has 15 residues. V gave up 4 bases and J gave up 10 bases; unmatched junction bases: 9. CDR1 and CDR2 from the germline V gene are SEHNR and FQNEAQ (reference sequence). CDR3 DNA sequence: TGTGCCAGCAGCTCAGCGGGACTAGCGGTCGCGGAGCAGTTCTTC. It yields the protein CASSSAGLAVAEQFF.

This clonotype was seen more than once but under ten times. V gene TRBV11-1 combines with J gene TRBJ2-7, with D perhaps TRBD1 (5 bases). The CDR3 spans 13 residues. In germline, CDR1 is SGHAT, CDR2 FQDESV (reference sequence). Trimming left V 2 bases short and J 3 bases short, with 8 bases between. Written as DNA, the CDR3 is TGTGCCAGCAGCTTAAAAAGGGGCTACGAGCAGTACTTC. Its translation is CASSLKRGYEQYF.

This clonotype turned up a few times. The chain joins TRBV5-6 to TRBJ1-1; no definite D call. The ends were cut back, 4 bases at V and 7 bases at J, with 20 bases in the middle. Germline V gene sequence: CDR1 SGHDT, CDR2 YYEEEE. This CDR3 is built from 15 residues. CDR3 region: CASSPVGTAGFEAFF. The CDR3 coding sequence is TGTGCCAGCAGCCCGGTGGGAACGGCGGGGTTTGAAGCTTTCTTT.

Many counts were recorded for this clonotype. The V call is TRBV20-1, the J call TRBJ2-1; D unresolved. V was trimmed by 7 bases and J by 1 base, leaving 17 bases between them. The CDR3 is 15 amino acids. Germline CDR1 DFQATT, CDR2 SNEGSKA (reference sequence). CDR3 loop: CSGLDLGLSYNEQFF. CDR3 nucleotide sequence: TGCAGTGGCCTAGATTTGGGCCTTTCCTACAATGAGCAGTTCTTC.

This clonotype came up many times. This sequence joins TRBV19 and TRBJ2-6; D is ambiguous. V gave up 0 bases and J gave up 2 bases, with 8 bases separating them. Germline V gene data show CDR1 as LNHDA and CDR2 as SQIVND (reference sequence). This CDR3 contains 16 residues. The CDR3 loop reads CASSIDNPPGANVLTF. In DNA form, the CDR3 reads TGTGCCAGTAGTATAGATAACCCTCCTGGGGCCAACGTCCTGACTTTC. Using reference TRBV19 and TRBJ2-6 for the parts outside the CDR3, the full variable domain is DGGITQSPKYLFRKEGQNVTLSCEQNLNHDAMYWYRQDPGQGLRLIYYSQIVNDFQKGDIAEGYSVSREKKESFPLTVTSAQKNPTAFYLCASSIDNPPGANVLTFGAGSRLTVL.

This clonotype was found many times. CDR3 sequence reads: CASSWNYNEQFF. CDR3 in DNA: TGTGCCAGCAGTTGGAACTACAATGAGCAGTTCTTC. The V call is TRBV12-3 or TRBV12-4, the J call TRBJ2-1; no clear D gene. The CDR3 contains 12 residues. The ends were cut back, 4 bases at V and 3 bases at J, with 4 bases in the middle.